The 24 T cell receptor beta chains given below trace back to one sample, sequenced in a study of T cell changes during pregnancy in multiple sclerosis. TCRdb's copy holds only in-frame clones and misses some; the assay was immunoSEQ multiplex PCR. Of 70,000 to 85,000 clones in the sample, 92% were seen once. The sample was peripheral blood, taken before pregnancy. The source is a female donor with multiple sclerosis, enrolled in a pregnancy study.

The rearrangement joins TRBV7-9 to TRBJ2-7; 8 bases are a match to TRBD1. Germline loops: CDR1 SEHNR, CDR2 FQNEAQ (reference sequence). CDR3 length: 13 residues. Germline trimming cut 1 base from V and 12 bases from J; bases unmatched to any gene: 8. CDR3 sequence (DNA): TGTGCCAGCAGCTTAGAAATGACAGGGGACCCGTACTTC. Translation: CASSLEMTGDPYF.

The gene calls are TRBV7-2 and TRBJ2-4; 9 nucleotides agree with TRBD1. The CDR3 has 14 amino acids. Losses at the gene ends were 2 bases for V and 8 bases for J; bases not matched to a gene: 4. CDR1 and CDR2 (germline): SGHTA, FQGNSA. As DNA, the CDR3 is TGTGCCAGCAGCTTACTACAGGGGGCTCACATTCAGTACTTC. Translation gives CASSLLQGAHIQYF.

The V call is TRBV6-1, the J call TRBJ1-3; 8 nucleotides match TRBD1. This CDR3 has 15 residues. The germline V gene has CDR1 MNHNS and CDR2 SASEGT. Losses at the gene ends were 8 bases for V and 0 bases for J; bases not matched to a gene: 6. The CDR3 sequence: CASDQGASSGNTIYF. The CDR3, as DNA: TGTGCCAGCGACCAGGGGGCGAGCTCTGGAAACACCATATATTTT.

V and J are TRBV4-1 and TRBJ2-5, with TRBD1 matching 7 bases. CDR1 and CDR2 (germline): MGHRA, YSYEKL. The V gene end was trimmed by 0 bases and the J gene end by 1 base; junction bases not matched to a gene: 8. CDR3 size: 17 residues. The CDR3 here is CASSQDVVDRTQETQYF. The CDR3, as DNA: TGCGCCAGCAGCCAAGATGTGGTGGACAGGACCCAAGAGACCCAGTACTTC.

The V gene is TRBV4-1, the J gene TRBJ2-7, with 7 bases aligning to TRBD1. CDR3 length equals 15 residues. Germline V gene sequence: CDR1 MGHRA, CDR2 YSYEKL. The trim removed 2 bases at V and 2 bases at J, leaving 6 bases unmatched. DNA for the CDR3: TGCGCCAGCAGCCAACGGTTCCAGGGGGCCTACGAGCAGTACTTC. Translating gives CASSQRFQGAYEQYF.

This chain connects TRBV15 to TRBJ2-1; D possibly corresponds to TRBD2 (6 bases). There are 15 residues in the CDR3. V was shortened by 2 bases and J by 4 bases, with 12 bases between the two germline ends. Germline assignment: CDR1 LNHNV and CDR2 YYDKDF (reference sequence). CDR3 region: CATSRPPLAYNEQFF. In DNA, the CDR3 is TGTGCCACCAGCAGACCACCTCTAGCGTACAATGAGCAGTTCTTC.

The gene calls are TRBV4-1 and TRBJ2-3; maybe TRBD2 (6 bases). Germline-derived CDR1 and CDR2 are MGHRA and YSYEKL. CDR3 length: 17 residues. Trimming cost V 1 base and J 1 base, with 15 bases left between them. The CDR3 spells CASSQVEGSSGTDTQYF. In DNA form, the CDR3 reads TGCGCCAGCAGCCAAGTCGAAGGTTCTAGCGGCACAGATACGCAGTATTTT.

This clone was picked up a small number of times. Written as DNA, the CDR3 is TGTGCCAGCAGCCGAGGCAGGGGAGCCGGGGAGCTGTTTTTT. It is translated as CASSRGRGAGELFF. The V and J genes are TRBV5-6 and TRBJ2-2; TRBD1 is a possible D gene (6 bases). CDR3 length: 14 amino acids. Per the germline V gene, CDR1 is SGHDT and CDR2 is YYEEEE. The V and J ends lost 4 bases and 6 bases respectively, with 13 bases between them.

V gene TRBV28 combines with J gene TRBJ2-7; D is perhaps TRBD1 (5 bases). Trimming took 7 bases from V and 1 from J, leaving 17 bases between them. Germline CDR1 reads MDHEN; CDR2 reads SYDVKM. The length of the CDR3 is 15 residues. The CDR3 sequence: CASTLTGSRSYEQYF. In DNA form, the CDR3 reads TGTGCCAGCACCTTAACAGGTTCGAGGTCCTACGAGCAGTACTTC.

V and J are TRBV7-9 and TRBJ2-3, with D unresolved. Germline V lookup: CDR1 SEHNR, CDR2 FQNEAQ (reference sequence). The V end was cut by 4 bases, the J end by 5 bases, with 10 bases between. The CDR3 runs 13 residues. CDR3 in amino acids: CASSSQLVDTQYF. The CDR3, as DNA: TGTGCCAGCAGCTCTCAATTAGTAGATACGCAGTATTTT. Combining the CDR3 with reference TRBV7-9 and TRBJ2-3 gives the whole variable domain DTGVSQNPRHKITKRGQNVTFRCDPISEHNRLYWYRQTLGQGPEFLTYFQNEAQLEKSRLLSDRFSAERPKGSFSTLEIQRTEQGDSAMYLCASSSQLVDTQYFGPGTRLTVL.

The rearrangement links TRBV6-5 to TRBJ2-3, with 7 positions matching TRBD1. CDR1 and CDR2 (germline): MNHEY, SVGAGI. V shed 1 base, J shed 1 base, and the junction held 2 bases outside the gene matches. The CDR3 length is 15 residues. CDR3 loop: CASSYFGQGTDTQYF. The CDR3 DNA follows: TGTGCCAGCAGTTACTTCGGACAGGGCACAGATACGCAGTATTTT.

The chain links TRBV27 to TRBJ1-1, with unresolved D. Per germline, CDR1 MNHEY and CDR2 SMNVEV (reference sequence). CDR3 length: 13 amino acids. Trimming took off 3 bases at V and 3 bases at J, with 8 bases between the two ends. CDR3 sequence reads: CASSFLRDTEAFF. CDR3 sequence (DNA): TGTGCCAGCAGTTTTTTGAGGGACACTGAAGCTTTCTTT.

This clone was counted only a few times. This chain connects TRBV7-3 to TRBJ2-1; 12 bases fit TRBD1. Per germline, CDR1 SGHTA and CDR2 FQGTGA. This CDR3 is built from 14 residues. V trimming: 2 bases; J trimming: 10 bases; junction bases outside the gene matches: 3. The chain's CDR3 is CASSLSGTGGEQFF. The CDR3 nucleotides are TGTGCCAGCAGCTTATCCGGGACAGGGGGCGAGCAGTTCTTC. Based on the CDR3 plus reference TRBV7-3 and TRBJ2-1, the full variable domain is GAGVSQTPSNKVTEKGKYVELRCDPISGHTALYWYRQSLGQGPEFLIYFQGTGAADDSGLPNDRFFAVRPEGSVSTLKIQRTERGDSAVYLCASSLSGTGGEQFFGPGTRLTVL.

This CDR3 reads CASSQVSTTSYEQYF. In DNA form, the CDR3 reads TGCGCCAGCAGCCAAGTAAGCACCACTTCCTACGAGCAGTACTTC. The rearrangement joins TRBV4-1 to TRBJ2-7; D remains ambiguous. This CDR3 comprises 15 residues. Trimming cost V 1 base and J 1 base, with 11 bases left between them. CDR1 and CDR2 (germline): MGHRA, YSYEKL.

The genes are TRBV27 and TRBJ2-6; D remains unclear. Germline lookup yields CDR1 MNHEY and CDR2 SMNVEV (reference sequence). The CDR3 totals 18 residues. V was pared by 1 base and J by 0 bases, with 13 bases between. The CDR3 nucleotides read TGTGCCAGCAGTTTATGGTCAATGAGAGTCTCTGGGGCCAACGTCCTGACTTTC. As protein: CASSLWSMRVSGANVLTF.

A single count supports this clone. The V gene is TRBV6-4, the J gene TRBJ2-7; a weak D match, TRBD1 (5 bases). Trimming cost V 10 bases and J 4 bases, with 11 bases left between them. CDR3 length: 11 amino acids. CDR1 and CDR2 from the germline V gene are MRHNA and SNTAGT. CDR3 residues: CAKDKRYEQYF. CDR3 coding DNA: TGTGCCAAGGACAAAAGATACGAGCAGTACTTC.

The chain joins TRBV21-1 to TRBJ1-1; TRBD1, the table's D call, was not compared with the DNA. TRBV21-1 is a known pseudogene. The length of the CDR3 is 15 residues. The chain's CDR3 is CASSNQGSCNTEAFF. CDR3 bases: TGTGCCAGCAGCAACCAGGGATCGTGTAACACTGAAGCTTTCTTT.

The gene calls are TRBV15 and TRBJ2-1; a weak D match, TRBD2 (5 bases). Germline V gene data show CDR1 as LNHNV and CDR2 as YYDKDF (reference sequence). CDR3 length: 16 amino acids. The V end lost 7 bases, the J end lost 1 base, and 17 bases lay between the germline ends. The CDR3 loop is CATTPGSPSSYNEQFF. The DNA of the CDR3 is TGTGCCACCACACCGGGATCACCGTCGTCCTACAATGAGCAGTTCTTC.

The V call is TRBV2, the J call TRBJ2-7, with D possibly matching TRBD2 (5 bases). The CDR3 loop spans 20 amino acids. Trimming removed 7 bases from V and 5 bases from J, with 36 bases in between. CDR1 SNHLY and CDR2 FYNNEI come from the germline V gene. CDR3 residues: CASNGVRGKNPLIVVHEQYF. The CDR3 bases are TGTGCCAGCAACGGAGTTAGAGGGAAAAATCCGCTTATTGTTGTTCACGAGCAGTACTTC.

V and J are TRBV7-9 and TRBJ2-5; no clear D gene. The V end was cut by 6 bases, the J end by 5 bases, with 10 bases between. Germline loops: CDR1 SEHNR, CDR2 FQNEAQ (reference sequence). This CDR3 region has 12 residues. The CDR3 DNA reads TGTGCCAGCAGGCTAAATAAGGAGACCCAGTACTTC. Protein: CASRLNKETQYF.

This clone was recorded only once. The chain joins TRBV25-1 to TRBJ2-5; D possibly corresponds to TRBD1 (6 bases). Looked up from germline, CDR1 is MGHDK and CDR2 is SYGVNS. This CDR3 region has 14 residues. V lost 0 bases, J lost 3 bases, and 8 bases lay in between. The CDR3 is CASSEYKGEETQYF. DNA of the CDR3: TGTGCCAGCAGTGAATACAAGGGGGAAGAGACCCAGTACTTC.

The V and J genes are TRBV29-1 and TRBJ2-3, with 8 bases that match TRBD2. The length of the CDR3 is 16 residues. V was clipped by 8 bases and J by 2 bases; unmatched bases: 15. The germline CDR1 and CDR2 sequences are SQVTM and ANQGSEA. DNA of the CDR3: TGCAGCTCTCTCCTGCGGGGGGAGAGGGTCACAGATACGCAGTATTTT. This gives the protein CSSLLRGERVTDTQYF.

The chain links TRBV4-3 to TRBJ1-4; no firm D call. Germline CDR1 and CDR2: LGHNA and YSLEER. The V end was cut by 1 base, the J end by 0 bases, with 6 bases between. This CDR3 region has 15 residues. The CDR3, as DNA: TGCGCCAGCAGCCAAGGCGGGACAACTAATGAAAAACTGTTTTTT. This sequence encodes CASSQGGTTNEKLFF.

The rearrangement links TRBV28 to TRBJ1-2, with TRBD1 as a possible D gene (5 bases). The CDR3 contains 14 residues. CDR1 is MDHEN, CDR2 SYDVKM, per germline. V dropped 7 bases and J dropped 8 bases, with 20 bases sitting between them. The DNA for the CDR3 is TGTGCCAGCAATCAATCCGGGACTCCCAAGGGCTACACCTTC. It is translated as CASNQSGTPKGYTF.